This T cell receptor (beta chain) was identified during a study of blood T cell repertoires in COVID-19. Clones were sequenced by immunoSEQ multiplex PCR, and TCRdb holds only the in-frame ones, with some missing. Here the sample spans 300,000 to 400,000 clones, around four fifths being singletons. Trimming cost V 3 bases and J 3 bases, with 8 bases left between them. The length of the CDR3 is 13 residues. Germline V gene sequence: CDR1 LNHDA, CDR2 SQIVND (reference sequence). This receptor was identified in a young man with active or convalescent COVID-19. The V and J genes are TRBV19 and TRBJ1-2; D is uncertain. Sequencing was performed on peripheral blood. CDR3 DNA: TGTGCCAGTAGTATGGGCCGTGACTATGGCTACACCTTC. Protein product: CASSMGRDYGYTF.